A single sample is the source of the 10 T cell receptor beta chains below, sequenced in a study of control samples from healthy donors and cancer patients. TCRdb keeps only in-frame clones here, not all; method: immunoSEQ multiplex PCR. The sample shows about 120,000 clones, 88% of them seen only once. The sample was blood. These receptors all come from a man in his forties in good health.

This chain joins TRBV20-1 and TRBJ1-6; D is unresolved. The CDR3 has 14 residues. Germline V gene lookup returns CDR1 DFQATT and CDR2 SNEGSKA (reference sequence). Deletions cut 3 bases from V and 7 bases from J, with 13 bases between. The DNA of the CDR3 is TGCAGTGCTAGTGCAGGCCGGGCAAATTCACCCCTCCACTTT. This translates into CSASAGRANSPLHF.

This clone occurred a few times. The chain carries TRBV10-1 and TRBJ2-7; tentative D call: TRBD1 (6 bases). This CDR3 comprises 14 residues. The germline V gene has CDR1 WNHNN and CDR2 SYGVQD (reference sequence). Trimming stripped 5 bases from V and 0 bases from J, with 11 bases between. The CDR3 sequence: CASSRDTASYEQYF. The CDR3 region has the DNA TGCGCCAGCAGTCGGGACACCGCCTCCTACGAGCAGTACTTC.

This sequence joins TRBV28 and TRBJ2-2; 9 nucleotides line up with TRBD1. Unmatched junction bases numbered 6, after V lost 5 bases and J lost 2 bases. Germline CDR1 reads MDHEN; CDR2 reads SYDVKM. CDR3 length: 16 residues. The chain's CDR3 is CASSRQTGGNTGELFF. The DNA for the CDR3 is TGTGCCAGCAGTCGCCAAACAGGGGGCAACACCGGGGAGCTGTTTTTT.

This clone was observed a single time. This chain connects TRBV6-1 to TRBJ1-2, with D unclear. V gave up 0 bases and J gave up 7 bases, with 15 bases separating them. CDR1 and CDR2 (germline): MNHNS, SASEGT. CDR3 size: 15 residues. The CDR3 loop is CASSEALRGSSGYTF. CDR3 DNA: TGTGCCAGCAGTGAAGCGCTTCGGGGTTCGAGTGGCTACACCTTC.

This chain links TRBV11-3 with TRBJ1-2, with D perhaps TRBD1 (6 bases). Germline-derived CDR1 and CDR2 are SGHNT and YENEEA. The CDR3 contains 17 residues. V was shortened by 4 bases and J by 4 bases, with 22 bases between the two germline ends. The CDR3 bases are TGTGCCAGCAGCTCGCGAGGGACACCCAATAAAGGCTATGGCTACACCTTC. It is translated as CASSSRGTPNKGYGYTF.

CDR3 loop: CASSNSYGNTIYF. In nucleotides, the CDR3 is TGTGCCAGTAGTAATAGTTACGGAAACACCATATATTTT. The chain recombines TRBV19 with TRBJ1-3; D is unresolved. The V end lost 4 bases, the J end lost 4 bases, and 8 bases lay between the germline ends. Germline assignment: CDR1 LNHDA and CDR2 SQIVND (reference sequence). The CDR3 totals 13 residues.

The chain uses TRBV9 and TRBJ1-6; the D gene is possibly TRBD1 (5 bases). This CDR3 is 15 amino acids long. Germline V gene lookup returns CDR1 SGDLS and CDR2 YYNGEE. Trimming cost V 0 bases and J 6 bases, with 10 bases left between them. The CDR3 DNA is TGTGCCAGCAGCGTAGAAGGGGTCGGTAATTCACCCCTCCACTTT. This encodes CASSVEGVGNSPLHF. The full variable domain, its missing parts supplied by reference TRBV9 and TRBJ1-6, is DSGVTQTPKHLITATGQRVTLRCSPRSGDLSVYWYQQSLDQGLQFLIQYYNGEERAKGNILERFSAQQFPDLHSELNLSSLELGDSALYFCASSVEGVGNSPLHFGNGTRLTVT.

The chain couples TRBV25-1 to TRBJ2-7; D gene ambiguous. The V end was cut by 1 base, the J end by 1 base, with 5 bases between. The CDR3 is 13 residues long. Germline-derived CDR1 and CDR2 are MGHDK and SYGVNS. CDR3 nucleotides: TGTGCCAGCAGTGAATGGAGTTCCTACGAGCAGTACTTC. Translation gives CASSEWSSYEQYF.

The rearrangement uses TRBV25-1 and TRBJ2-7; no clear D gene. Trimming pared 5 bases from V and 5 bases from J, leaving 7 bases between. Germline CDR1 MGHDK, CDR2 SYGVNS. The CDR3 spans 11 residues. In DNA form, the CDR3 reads TGTGCCAGCAGTCTCGCCGACGAGCAGTACTTC. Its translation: CASSLADEQYF.

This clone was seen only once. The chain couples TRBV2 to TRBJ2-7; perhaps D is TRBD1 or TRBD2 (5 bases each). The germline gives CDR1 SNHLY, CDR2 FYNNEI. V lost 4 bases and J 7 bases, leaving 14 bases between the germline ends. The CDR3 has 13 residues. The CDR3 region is CASSGEGLGEQYF. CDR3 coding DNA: TGTGCCAGCAGTGGAGAGGGGTTAGGGGAGCAGTACTTC.